This TCR beta chain was captured by sequencing in a study of T cells after yellow fever vaccination. Study-level information: Libraries from low-cell-number fractions were prepared with the SMART-Seq v4 Ultra Low Input RNA kit.

TCRdb reprocessed the 5' RACE reads with MiXCR, giving one entry per CDR3 protein. The data contain around 30,000 distinct CDR3 sequences, just under 6.5% of them seen just once; the ten biggest clones take up approximately 25%. Whole-study findings and limits: Among primary-vaccination clones, most reappeared after the booster, at 95% to 96% for CD4 and 88% for CD8.

The CDR3 runs to 12 residues. Deletions cut 5 bases from V and 4 bases from J, with 8 bases between. The germline CDR1 and CDR2 sequences are MDHEN and SYDVKM. The sequenced sample was PBMCs, either bulk or a sorted T-cell subset (CD4+, CD8+, memory, or dextramer-sorted; not recorded which), obtained on the day of the yellow fever booster vaccination. The sequence derives from a man aged 25-45 years who received the YFV17D yellow fever vaccine. The chain combines TRBV28 with TRBJ2-5; D is unclear. CDR3 protein: CASSPPGETQYF. CDR3 in DNA: TGTGCCAGCAGTCCCCCCGGAGAGACCCAGTACTTC.